What follows are 20 T cell receptor beta chains derived from one specimen sequenced in a study of T cell responses to AZD1222 COVID-19 vaccine. Generated by immunoSEQ multiplex PCR, the TCRdb table keeps only in-frame clones and is missing some. Among fewer than 110,000 clones listed, roughly 90% were seen once. The specimen comprised peripheral blood, sampled on day 0 of AZD1222 vaccination. Receptors were obtained from an adult in good health.

The genes are TRBV28 and TRBJ1-6; D possibly corresponds to TRBD1 (5 bases). Trimming cost V 3 bases and J 7 bases, with 10 bases left between them. The CDR3 is 14 residues long. Germline values: CDR1 MDHEN, CDR2 SYDVKM. CDR3 in amino acids: CASSLGRTNSPLHF. Here the CDR3 DNA reads TGTGCCAGCAGTTTGGGACGGACCAATTCACCCCTCCACTTT.

This sequence joins TRBV30 and TRBJ2-1, with D possibly matching TRBD2 (6 bases). Germline V CDR1 and CDR2: GTSNPN, SVGIG (reference sequence). The CDR3 length is 15 residues. V shed 4 bases and J shed 0 bases, with 13 bases lying between them. CDR3 coding DNA: TGTGCCTGGACCCCGCCCGGGAGCTCCTACAATGAGCAGTTCTTC. It specifies CAWTPPGSSYNEQFF.

The chain recombines TRBV29-1 with TRBJ1-4; 7 nucleotides match TRBD1. Per the germline V gene, CDR1 is SQVTM and CDR2 is ANQGSEA. This CDR3 is 16 amino acids long. With V trimmed by 5 bases and J by 8 bases, 17 bases remained unmatched. For the CDR3, the DNA is TGCAGCGTTTCCCCCACAGGGGCTACACGTTACGAAAAACTGTTTTTT. It encodes CSVSPTGATRYEKLFF.

A single count supports this clone. The chain links TRBV18 to TRBJ1-5, with TRBD1 matching over 8 bases. Unmatched junction bases numbered 5, after V lost 3 bases and J lost 4 bases. The length of the CDR3 is 15 residues. CDR1 KGHSH and CDR2 LQKENI come from the germline V gene. The CDR3: CASSPNQGANQPQHF. The CDR3 DNA sequence: TGTGCCAGCTCACCTAATCAGGGGGCTAATCAGCCCCAGCATTTT.

This clone was recorded only once. V gene TRBV9 combines with J gene TRBJ2-1; TRBD1 aligns across 9 bases. CDR3 length equals 17 residues. Germline CDR1 SGDLS, CDR2 YYNGEE. The V and J ends lost 0 bases and 8 bases, in that order; junction bases with no gene match: 12. The CDR3 coding sequence is TGTGCCAGCAGCGTAGTAGGTTCGGGACAGGGTTTACATGAGCAGTTCTTC. Amino acid sequence: CASSVVGSGQGLHEQFF.

The chain joins TRBV28 to TRBJ2-7; D is possibly TRBD1 (6 bases). This CDR3 region has 14 residues. V was clipped by 5 bases and J by 4 bases, with 15 bases between them. CDR1 MDHEN and CDR2 SYDVKM come from the germline V gene. This CDR3 is CASSVGTNAYEQYF. As DNA, the CDR3 is TGTGCCAGCAGTGTCGGGACAAATGCGTACGAGCAGTACTTC.

The chain uses TRBV6-5 and TRBJ2-5; D is unclear. The CDR3 is made up of 13 amino acids. Between the trimmed V and J ends, which lost 6 bases and 5 bases, there was a span of 13 bases. Germline-derived CDR1 and CDR2 are MNHEY and SVGAGI. CDR3 DNA sequence: TGTGCCAGCAGCGCCGCCCATGGGGAGACCCAGTACTTC. Encoded protein: CASSAAHGETQYF.

The V and J genes are TRBV19 and TRBJ1-2; maybe TRBD1 (5 bases). V dropped 5 bases and J dropped 10 bases, with 23 bases sitting between them. The CDR3 runs 15 residues. The V gene's germline CDR1 is LNHDA and CDR2 SQIVND (reference sequence). The DNA for the CDR3 is TGTGCCAGTAGTCCCCAGGGTGGGGTAGGAATGGTCTACACCTTC. Its translation: CASSPQGGVGMVYTF.

This chain uses TRBV5-1 with TRBJ2-6; D might be TRBD1 (5 bases). The CDR3 totals 18 residues. V was pared by 0 bases and J by 0 bases, with 13 bases between. CDR1 and CDR2 from the germline V gene are SGHRS and YFSETQ. This CDR3 reads CASSLEGQGSSGANVLTF. The CDR3, as DNA: TGCGCCAGCAGCTTGGAAGGACAAGGGTCCTCTGGGGCCAACGTCCTGACTTTC.

The chain carries TRBV5-4 and TRBJ2-7; D remains unclear. V gave up 4 bases and J gave up 3 bases, with 14 bases separating them. CDR3 length equals 14 residues. Per germline, CDR1 SGHNT and CDR2 YYREEE (reference sequence). CDR3 bases: TGTGCCAGCAGCGGCGAGTTTACTTACTACGAGCAGTACTTC. It encodes CASSGEFTYYEQYF.

J is TRBJ1-2 and V is TRBV7-9; D is uncertain. The CDR3 contains 17 residues. Germline lookup yields CDR1 SEHNR and CDR2 FQNEAQ (reference sequence). Trimming took off 1 base at V and 6 bases at J, with 21 bases between the two ends. The CDR3 DNA sequence: TGTGCCAGCAGCTTAGGAGGAGTCGGAACGAACCTTGATGGCTACACCTTC. This sequence encodes CASSLGGVGTNLDGYTF.

Only one count was recorded for this clone. The chain is built from TRBV11-1 and TRBJ2-7, with 8 bases identical to TRBD1. V was pared by 5 bases and J by 11 bases, with 8 bases of the junction left unmatched. Germline CDR1 SGHAT, CDR2 FQDESV (reference sequence). This CDR3 contains 12 residues. The CDR3 reads CASSHPGGVEYF. CDR3 coding DNA: TGTGCCAGCAGCCATCCAGGGGGCGTAGAGTACTTC. Full variable domain (remainder filled in from reference TRBV11-1 and TRBJ2-7): EAEVAQSPRYKITEKSQAVAFWCDPISGHATLYWYRQILGQGPELLVQFQDESVVDDSQLPKDRFSAERLKGVDSTLKIQPAELGDSAMYLCASSHPGGVEYFGPGTRLTVT.

This sequence joins TRBV5-1 and TRBJ1-6; D might be TRBD1 (5 bases). Germline-derived CDR1 and CDR2 are SGHRS and YFSETQ. The CDR3 runs to 15 residues. Trimming took 0 bases from V and 5 from J, leaving 9 bases between them. This chain's CDR3 is CASSLEGRDNSPLHF. The CDR3 bases are TGCGCCAGCAGCTTGGAAGGCAGGGATAATTCACCCCTCCACTTT.

The genes are TRBV7-8 and TRBJ1-4; no firm D call. This CDR3 contains 12 residues. V was trimmed by 5 bases and J by 8 bases, leaving 9 bases between them. Germline assignment: CDR1 SGHVS and CDR2 FQNEAQ. The CDR3 nucleotides read TGTGCCAGCAGCCGAGCCGGGGAAAAACTGTTTTTT. Translation: CASSRAGEKLFF.

The chain recombines TRBV5-1 with TRBJ2-3; tentatively, D is TRBD1 (5 bases). The V end lost 4 bases, the J end lost 0 bases, and 18 bases lay between the germline ends. Germline values: CDR1 SGHRS, CDR2 YFSETQ. This CDR3 spans 17 amino acids. The CDR3 nucleotides are TGCGCCAGCAGCCCGAACCAGGGAATCCCTAGCACAGATACGCAGTATTTT. It translates to CASSPNQGIPSTDTQYF.

The chain joins TRBV11-2 to TRBJ2-7; 13 bases line up with TRBD2. With 4 bases clipped from V and 7 bases from J, the junction kept 10 bases outside the gene matches. The CDR3 loop spans 16 amino acids. Germline loops: CDR1 SGHAT, CDR2 FQNNGV. The CDR3 reads CASSSRTSGGEEEQYF. The CDR3, as DNA: TGTGCCAGCAGCTCCCGGACTAGCGGGGGAGAGGAGGAGCAGTACTTC.

V gene TRBV12-3 or TRBV12-4 combines with J gene TRBJ2-1; the D is unclear. This CDR3 contains 13 residues. V lost 7 bases and J lost 9, with 16 bases in between. Written as DNA, the CDR3 is TGTGCCAGCACCCTCTTGGTAAAGAGTGAGCAGTTCTTC. Protein sequence: CASTLLVKSEQFF.

The chain links TRBV27 to TRBJ1-5; 7 bases line up with TRBD1. The CDR3 covers 15 residues. Germline CDR1 MNHEY, CDR2 SMNVEV (reference sequence). V shed 5 bases and J 2 bases; nucleotides not matched to a gene: 6. CDR3 loop: CASSDRASGNQPQHF. The CDR3, as DNA: TGTGCCAGCAGTGACAGGGCATCAGGCAATCAGCCCCAGCATTTT.

The chain carries TRBV11-2 and TRBJ2-7; D is perhaps TRBD2 (5 bases). Trimming cost V 1 base and J 5 bases, with 9 bases left between them. The germline V gene encodes CDR1 SGHAT and CDR2 FQNNGV. The CDR3 contains 13 residues. The CDR3 spells CASSLGRLNEQYF. DNA for the CDR3: TGTGCCAGCAGCTTAGGCCGACTAAACGAGCAGTACTTC.

The V and J genes are TRBV18 and TRBJ1-1; a weak D match, TRBD1 (6 bases). V was trimmed by 3 bases and J by 1 base, leaving 9 bases between them. The CDR3 is 14 amino acids. Germline CDR1 reads KGHSH; CDR2 reads LQKENI. In DNA, the CDR3 is TGTGCCAGCTCACCTAGACAGGAGAACACTGAAGCTTTCTTT. Encoded protein: CASSPRQENTEAFF.